One sample yielded the 24 T cell receptor beta chains listed below, sequenced in a study of response to subunit inactivated influenza vaccine. TCRdb processed the RT-PCR reads anew with MiXCR; each CDR3 protein has one entry. The data contain hundreds of thousands of distinct CDR3 sequences, less than 30% of them singletons. The sequenced sample was CD4+ T cells sorted from PBMCs, obtained 4 to 6 days after vaccination. These receptors all stem from a man aged 45-65 years who received an inactivated influenza vaccine.

The V call is TRBV20-1, the J call TRBJ2-3; D gene uncertain. The germline V and J ends were trimmed by 3 bases and 1 base, with 8 bases remaining between them. The germline CDR1 and CDR2 sequences are DFQATT and SNEGSKA (reference sequence). The CDR3 totals 13 residues. CDR3 residues: CSASRIGTDTQYF. The CDR3 DNA reads TGCAGTGCTAGTAGGATTGGCACAGATACGCAGTATTTT.

In this sample, this clonotype turned up many times. The V gene is TRBV29-1, the J gene TRBJ2-7; the D is unclear. In germline, CDR1 is SQVTM, CDR2 ANQGSEA. The CDR3 is made up of 13 amino acids. Trimming took off 4 bases at V and 2 bases at J, with 12 bases between the two ends. The CDR3 coding sequence is TGCAGCGTTGTTCAATTTCCACCCTACGAGCAGTACTTC. Protein: CSVVQFPPYEQYF.

The chain is built from TRBV27 and TRBJ2-2; a possible D gene is TRBD2 (6 bases). The CDR3 spans 14 residues. The ends were cut back, 3 bases at V and 7 bases at J, with 12 bases in the middle. Germline CDR1 reads MNHEY; CDR2 reads SMNVEV (reference sequence). For the CDR3, the DNA is TGTGCCAGCAGTTTTGGAGGGGCGGACGGGGAGCTGTTTTTT. It encodes CASSFGGADGELFF.

V gene TRBV5-1 combines with J gene TRBJ1-1, with a tentative D call TRBD1 (6 bases). Germline V gives CDR1 SGHRS, CDR2 YFSETQ. V was trimmed by 4 bases and J by 4 bases, leaving 14 bases between them. CDR3 length: 14 amino acids. The CDR3 DNA reads as TGCGCCAGCAGCCCCACCGCAGGGGTCACTGAAGCTTTCTTT. The encoded protein is CASSPTAGVTEAFF.

The chain recombines TRBV6-2 or TRBV6-3 with TRBJ1-5; D gene ambiguous. The germline CDR1 and CDR2 sequences are MNHEY and SVGEGT. Trimming cost V 2 bases and J 5 bases, with 7 bases left between them. CDR3 length: 13 amino acids. CDR3 amino acids: CASSYPRDQPQHF. The CDR3 nucleotides are TGTGCCAGCAGTTACCCTCGGGATCAGCCCCAGCATTTT.

This clonotype came up a few times. The V call is TRBV20-1, the J call TRBJ1-2, with a weak D call TRBD1 (5 bases). The CDR3 length is 14 residues. CDR1 and CDR2 from the germline V gene are DFQATT and SNEGSKA (reference sequence). Trimming left V 4 bases short and J 5 bases short, with 17 bases between. This CDR3 is CSAKDPGGKYGYTF. CDR3 DNA sequence: TGCAGTGCTAAAGACCCGGGGGGGAAATATGGCTACACCTTC.

This rearrangement joins TRBV3-1 to TRBJ2-1, with unresolved D. CDR3 size: 13 residues. Germline loops: CDR1 LGHDT, CDR2 YNNKEL (reference sequence). Between the trimmed V and J ends, which lost 6 bases and 4 bases, there was a span of 10 bases. The DNA for the CDR3 is TGTGCCAGCAGGGCCGGACCGTACAATGAGCAGTTCTTC. Its protein product is CASRAGPYNEQFF.

This clonotype was seen only a few times. The chain combines TRBV5-1 with TRBJ2-3, with D possibly TRBD1 on 6 matching bases. V was shortened by 1 base and J by 2 bases, with 14 bases between the two germline ends. The CDR3 loop spans 16 amino acids. Germline-derived CDR1 and CDR2 are SGHRS and YFSETQ. Here the CDR3 DNA reads TGCGCCAGCAGCTTGAGGGGACACATGACCACAGATACGCAGTATTTT. It encodes CASSLRGHMTTDTQYF.

Here the CDR3 reads CSAKTRDRGSEQYF. The CDR3, as DNA: TGCAGTGCCAAAACTCGGGACAGGGGGTCCGAGCAGTACTTC. The V and J genes are TRBV20-1 and TRBJ2-7, with 11 bases fitting TRBD1. Per germline, CDR1 DFQATT and CDR2 SNEGSKA (reference sequence). The length of the CDR3 is 14 residues. V was clipped by 6 bases and J by 6 bases; unmatched bases: 10.

As concerns this clonotype: A junction boundary mismatches the germline segment, possibly from a read error. The chain has TRBV11-2 and TRBJ2-7; 9 bases are shared with TRBD2. This CDR3 is built from 13 residues. CDR1 and CDR2 from the germline V gene are SGHAT and FQNNGV. In DNA form, the CDR3 reads TGTGCCAGCAGCTTAGGGGGAGCGGCTAGCGGGGACTTC. It yields the protein CASSLGGAASGDF.

This rearrangement joins TRBV12-3 or TRBV12-4 to TRBJ1-6; D not certain. The CDR3 is 13 amino acids. V shed 3 bases and J shed 13 bases, with 13 bases lying between them. This chain's CDR3 is CASSLNSWRPLHF. In DNA, the CDR3 is TGTGCCAGCAGTTTGAACAGTTGGCGGCCCCTCCACTTT.

This clonotype was counted only a few times. The chain employs TRBV20-1 and TRBJ2-7, with 9 bases identical to TRBD2. With 5 bases clipped from V and 5 bases from J, the junction kept 13 bases outside the gene matches. Germline CDR1 DFQATT, CDR2 SNEGSKA (reference sequence). This CDR3 comprises 15 residues. The CDR3 spells CSAPTLREGRNEQYF. In DNA form, the CDR3 reads TGCAGTGCTCCTACTTTGCGGGAGGGCCGGAACGAGCAGTACTTC.

This clonotype was detected many times. The CDR3 DNA sequence: TGTGCCATCAGTGAATTTACAGGGGGCTACGAGCAGTACTTC. Translation: CAISEFTGGYEQYF. The chain uses TRBV10-3 and TRBJ2-7; TRBD1 aligns across 8 bases. Trimming removed 3 bases from V and 3 bases from J; junction bases left unmatched: 4. The CDR3 contains 14 residues. The germline V gene encodes CDR1 ENHRY and CDR2 SYGVKD.

The chain uses TRBV10-3 and TRBJ1-4; no firm D call. Germline values: CDR1 ENHRY, CDR2 SYGVKD. V was cut by 3 bases and J by 8 bases, with 16 bases left in between. The CDR3 contains 15 residues. In DNA, the CDR3 is TGTGCCATCAGTGACCCGGACCTCGCCTACGAAAAACTGTTTTTT. This encodes CAISDPDLAYEKLFF.

The chain joins TRBV11-2 to TRBJ2-5; perhaps TRBD1 as D (5 bases). The CDR3 runs 16 residues. Trimming stripped 5 bases from V and 5 bases from J, with 21 bases between. CDR1 is SGHAT and CDR2 is FQNNGV in the germline V gene. CDR3 in amino acids: CASSGWKSGRRETQYF. DNA of the CDR3: TGTGCCAGCAGCGGTTGGAAGTCAGGGCGACGCGAGACCCAGTACTTC.

The chain couples TRBV20-1 to TRBJ2-7, with TRBD2 matching over 7 bases. This CDR3 has 17 amino acids. The V and J ends lost 4 bases and 4 bases, in that order; junction bases with no gene match: 19. Germline V CDR1 and CDR2: DFQATT, SNEGSKA (reference sequence). The CDR3 protein is CSATPGRGKGNPYEQYF. The CDR3 DNA reads as TGCAGTGCTACCCCGGGGCGGGGGAAGGGTAATCCTTACGAGCAGTACTTC.

This clonotype was seen ten or more times. The rearrangement uses TRBV12-3 or TRBV12-4 and TRBJ2-1; D not resolved. The CDR3 length is 12 residues. Trimming removed 5 bases at V and 4 bases at J, with 6 bases between. CDR3 sequence (DNA): TGTGCCAGCAGTCCCCGATACAATGAGCAGTTCTTC. Protein sequence: CASSPRYNEQFF.

The J gene is TRBJ2-7, the V gene TRBV12-3 or TRBV12-4; no reliable D call. This CDR3 has 14 residues. Trimming removed 2 bases from V and 3 bases from J, with 11 bases in between. Here the CDR3 reads CASSLYSVDYEQYF. The CDR3 nucleotides read TGTGCCAGCAGTTTATATTCAGTGGACTACGAGCAGTACTTC.

The gene calls are TRBV5-1 and TRBJ1-1, with D uncertain. Germline CDR1 reads SGHRS; CDR2 reads YFSETQ. V was shortened by 0 bases and J by 5 bases, with 8 bases between the two germline ends. This CDR3 spans 13 amino acids. The CDR3 DNA reads TGCGCCAGCAGCTTGGCCGGGGTAACTGAAGCTTTCTTT. Translated: CASSLAGVTEAFF.

This clonotype was picked up many times. The germline gene is not matched at one end of the junction; a read error may be the cause. The genes are TRBV7-2 and TRBJ2-3; 15 positions agree with TRBD2. Germline CDR1 reads SGHTA; CDR2 reads FQGNSA. This CDR3 comprises 16 residues. The chain's CDR3 is CASSVAPGLAGGLPYF. The CDR3 DNA reads TGTGCCAGCAGCGTAGCACCGGGACTAGCGGGAGGTCTCCCGTATTTT.

V gene TRBV11-1 combines with J gene TRBJ1-1, with D possibly TRBD1 on 5 matching bases. The CDR3 spans 13 residues. The V and J ends lost 5 bases and 7 bases respectively, with 14 bases between them. Germline CDR1 reads SGHAT; CDR2 reads FQDESV (reference sequence). Here the CDR3 DNA reads TGTGCCAGCAGCCCCCGAACCACAGGTGAAGCTTTCTTT. Amino acids: CASSPRTTGEAFF.

Many counts were recorded for this clonotype. The rearrangement joins TRBV10-3 to TRBJ2-7; 9 bases agree with TRBD1. Germline loops: CDR1 ENHRY, CDR2 SYGVKD. Germline trimming cut 6 bases from V and 1 base from J; bases unmatched to any gene: 4. The CDR3 has 14 residues. DNA for the CDR3: TGTGCCATCAGGGGACAGGGTGGTTCCTACGAGCAGTACTTC. This gives the protein CAIRGQGGSYEQYF.

The CDR3 DNA reads as TGCAGTGCTCTAGGGACTAGCGGGAGAGAGACCCAGTACTTC. Translating gives CSALGTSGRETQYF. The genes are TRBV20-1 and TRBJ2-5, with 14 bases lining up with TRBD2. The V gene's germline CDR1 is DFQATT and CDR2 SNEGSKA (reference sequence). The CDR3 totals 14 residues. V was clipped by 5 bases and J by 4 bases; unmatched bases: 3.

The gene calls are TRBV18 and TRBJ2-3; D not certain. Between the trimmed V and J ends, which lost 7 bases and 4 bases, there was a span of 18 bases. The CDR3 is made up of 15 amino acids. Per the germline V gene, CDR1 is KGHSH and CDR2 is LQKENI. The CDR3 DNA sequence: TGTGCCAGCTACCCGGATGGTGGCAACGCAGATACGCAGTATTTT. Residues: CASYPDGGNADTQYF.